This T cell receptor beta chain was observed in a study of T cell responses to AZD1222 COVID-19 vaccine. V lost 3 bases, J lost 5 bases, and 14 bases lay in between. The CDR3 runs 15 residues. Germline assignment: CDR1 LNHDA and CDR2 SQIVND (reference sequence). Using immunoSEQ multiplex PCR, the repertoire was profiled, and TCRdb retains in-frame clones only, with some absent. The sample gives about 140,000 clones, 70% to 90% of which show up once; approximately 3.7% is in the top ten. The V gene is TRBV19, the J gene TRBJ2-1; a weak D match, TRBD1 (6 bases). The specimen comprised peripheral blood, sampled on day 0 of AZD1222 vaccination. This clonotype was obtained from an adult in good health. DNA of the CDR3: TGTGCCAGTAGTATTGTGTCAGGGGTCCACAATGAGCAGTTCTTC. Translating gives CASSIVSGVHNEQFF.